One and the same sample provided the 21 T cell receptor beta chains below, sequenced in a study of cytomegalovirus exposure and HLA in healthy donors. The PCR employed 60 Vbeta primers together with 13 Jbeta primers. Produced via immunoSEQ multiplex PCR; TCRdb's table is partial and in-frame only. Of tens of thousands of clones listed, approximately 71% are singletons. Sequenced material: PBMCs. The receptors here all came from a middle-aged man in good health and CMV-seropositive.

With regard to this clone: A junction boundary mismatches the germline segment, possibly from a read error. The V gene is TRBV6-1, the J gene TRBJ2-1; tentatively, D is TRBD2 (5 bases). The CDR3 is 11 residues long. CDR1 and CDR2 (germline): MNHNS, SASEGT. The CDR3 protein is CLAGTYNEQFF. DNA for the CDR3: TGCCTGGCGGGCACCTACAATGAGCAGTTCTTC.

This chain connects TRBV29-1 to TRBJ2-7; D may be TRBD1 (5 bases). The germline gives CDR1 SQVTM, CDR2 ANQGSEA. The CDR3 runs 14 residues. With 6 bases removed from V and 6 bases from J, the gap between germline ends came to 21 bases. CDR3 amino acids: CSVRPRQGWGEQYF. The CDR3 coding sequence is TGCAGCGTGCGACCGCGGCAGGGATGGGGCGAGCAGTACTTC.

The rearrangement links TRBV4-3 to TRBJ2-2, with D possibly TRBD2 on 5 matching bases. Trimming shortened V by 1 base and J by 2 bases, and 11 bases separated the two germline ends. The CDR3 sequence is 16 residues long. Germline CDR1 LGHNA, CDR2 YSLEER. CDR3 nucleotide sequence: TGCGCCAGCAGCCAAGGACTACCCTATAACACCGGGGAGCTGTTTTTT. Its translation: CASSQGLPYNTGELFF.

This clone was detected a few times. The gene calls are TRBV6-5 and TRBJ2-7; 9 nucleotides align to TRBD1. Trimming removed 6 bases from V and 4 bases from J; junction bases left unmatched: 4. Per the germline V gene, CDR1 is MNHEY and CDR2 is SVGAGI. This CDR3 is built from 13 residues. CDR3 coding DNA: TGTGCCAGCAGCCGGACAGGGGAATACGAGCAGTACTTC. Amino acids: CASSRTGEYEQYF.

V usage is TRBV4-2 and J usage is TRBJ2-5; 8 nucleotides agree with TRBD2. Per germline, CDR1 LGHNA and CDR2 YNFKEQ. Trimming at V came to 3 bases and at J to 5 bases, leaving 8 bases not matched to a gene. The CDR3 consists of 15 residues. The CDR3 region is CASSQRGALRETQYF. In DNA, the CDR3 is TGTGCCAGCAGCCAGCGGGGGGCCCTTAGGGAGACCCAGTACTTC.

The chain combines TRBV4-3 with TRBJ1-6, with D possibly being TRBD1 (5 bases). The germline gives CDR1 LGHNA, CDR2 YSLEER. The germline V and J ends were trimmed by 0 bases and 2 bases, with 11 bases remaining between them. The CDR3 is made up of 17 amino acids. CDR3 DNA: TGCGCCAGCAGCCAAGAGTTAGGGACTGCCTATAATTCACCCCTCCACTTT. Translating gives CASSQELGTAYNSPLHF.

A few counts support this clone. The rearrangement links TRBV9 to TRBJ1-1; D unclear. Trimming removed 3 bases from V and 2 bases from J, with 11 bases in between. The germline V gene has CDR1 SGDLS and CDR2 YYNGEE. The CDR3 runs 14 residues. This chain's CDR3 is CASSAQWVNTEAFF. The CDR3 DNA reads TGTGCCAGCAGCGCACAGTGGGTCAACACTGAAGCTTTCTTT.

There are a few counts of this clone. The genes are TRBV27 and TRBJ1-2, with TRBD1 matching over 7 bases. CDR1 and CDR2 from the germline V gene are MNHEY and SMNVEV (reference sequence). Trimming cost V 6 bases and J 8 bases; bases outside gene matches: 15. The CDR3 sequence is 15 residues long. CDR3 protein: CASRKLFRDRRGYTF. CDR3 bases: TGTGCCAGCAGAAAGCTTTTCCGGGACAGACGAGGCTACACCTTC.

The V and J genes are TRBV19 and TRBJ1-1, with TRBD1 as a possible D gene (5 bases). V was clipped by 2 bases and J by 1 base, with 14 bases between them. The CDR3 contains 16 residues. Germline V gene data show CDR1 as LNHDA and CDR2 as SQIVND (reference sequence). CDR3 loop: CASSIPVEGQNTEAFF. The CDR3 nucleotides read TGTGCCAGTAGTATACCCGTGGAAGGACAGAACACTGAAGCTTTCTTT. The full variable domain, its missing parts supplied by reference TRBV19 and TRBJ1-1, is DGGITQSPKYLFRKEGQNVTLSCEQNLNHDAMYWYRQDPGQGLRLIYYSQIVNDFQKGDIAEGYSVSREKKESFPLTVTSAQKNPTAFYLCASSIPVEGQNTEAFFGQGTRLTVV.

The chain has TRBV30 and TRBJ1-3; D possibly corresponds to TRBD1 (6 bases). Germline V CDR1 and CDR2: GTSNPN, SVGIG (reference sequence). CDR3 size: 15 residues. Trimming took off 2 bases at V and 0 bases at J, with 11 bases between the two ends. The CDR3 sequence: CAWSQGPFSGNTIYF. In DNA, the CDR3 is TGTGCCTGGAGTCAGGGGCCGTTCTCTGGAAACACCATATATTTT.

This chain connects TRBV7-9 to TRBJ2-7; D perhaps matches TRBD2 (7 bases). Between the trimmed V and J ends, which lost 3 bases and 0 bases, there was a span of 12 bases. The CDR3 is 15 amino acids. Germline CDR1 reads SEHNR; CDR2 reads FQNEAQ (reference sequence). The DNA for the CDR3 is TGTGCCAGCAGCTTCGTTGCGGGGGCCTCCTACGAGCAGTACTTC. As protein: CASSFVAGASYEQYF. Together with reference TRBV7-9 and TRBJ2-7, the CDR3 gives the full variable domain: DTGVSQNPRHKITKRGQNVTFRCDPISEHNRLYWYRQTLGQGPEFLTYFQNEAQLEKSRLLSDRFSAERPKGSFSTLEIQRTEQGDSAMYLCASSFVAGASYEQYFGPGTRLTVT.

This clone was detected once. V is TRBV19 and J is TRBJ1-2, with D possibly TRBD1 on 6 matching bases. CDR3 size: 14 residues. Trimming removed 8 bases at V and 0 bases at J, with 13 bases between. Germline V CDR1 and CDR2: LNHDA, SQIVND (reference sequence). The CDR3 loop is CASGADRPNYGYTF. The CDR3 DNA sequence: TGTGCCAGTGGAGCGGACAGACCTAACTATGGCTACACCTTC.

V and J are TRBV5-8 and TRBJ2-2; 8 nucleotides align to TRBD2. The trim removed 0 bases at V and 3 bases at J, leaving 4 bases unmatched. The CDR3 is 16 residues long. The germline gives CDR1 SGHTS, CDR2 YDEGEE. The CDR3 DNA is TGTGCCAGCAGCTTGGGGGTACTAGCGGACACCGGGGAGCTGTTTTTT. Amino acids: CASSLGVLADTGELFF. Variable domain in full (rest from reference TRBV5-8 and TRBJ2-2): EAGVTQSPTHLIKTRGQQATLRCSPISGHTSVYWYQQALGLGLQFLLWYDEGEERNRGNFPPRFSGRQFPNYSSELNVNALELEDSALYLCASSLGVLADTGELFFGEGSRLTVL.

This chain joins TRBV7-8 and TRBJ2-6; possibly TRBD1 for D (6 bases). The V gene's germline CDR1 is SGHVS and CDR2 FQNEAQ. This CDR3 spans 18 amino acids. Trimming pared 5 bases from V and 0 bases from J, leaving 17 bases between. The CDR3 loop reads CASSPKRTVLSGANVLTF. CDR3 nucleotide sequence: TGTGCCAGCAGCCCCAAACGGACAGTCCTCTCTGGGGCCAACGTCCTGACTTTC.

This clone was picked up a small number of times. The DNA for the CDR3 is TGCGCCAGCAGCCGAAGGACAGGGAGGAATCAGCCCCAGCATTTT. Translating it yields CASSRRTGRNQPQHF. The chain couples TRBV4-3 to TRBJ1-5; TRBD1 matches 8 bases. V lost 4 bases to trimming and J lost 4 bases; unmatched junction nucleotides: 6. The CDR3 is 15 amino acids. Looked up from germline, CDR1 is LGHNA and CDR2 is YSLEER.

This clone came up a few times. This rearrangement joins TRBV5-1 to TRBJ1-2; D not resolved. The germline gives CDR1 SGHRS, CDR2 YFSETQ. CDR3 length: 14 residues. The V end was cut by 4 bases, the J end by 4 bases, with 14 bases between. The CDR3, as DNA: TGCGCCAGCAGCCCGGAGGCAGTCCTCTATGGCTACACCTTC. This sequence encodes CASSPEAVLYGYTF.

The sample holds a few counts of this clone. Here the CDR3 DNA reads TGTGCCAGCAGTTTTTATGGGACAGGGGGAAAAGAGACCCAGTACTTC. Translation: CASSFYGTGGKETQYF. The J gene is TRBJ2-5, the V gene TRBV27, with TRBD1 matching over 11 bases. Trimming cost V 3 bases and J 3 bases; bases outside gene matches: 6. CDR1 and CDR2 (germline): MNHEY, SMNVEV (reference sequence). This CDR3 has 16 residues.

V and J are TRBV6-6 and TRBJ1-4, with 9 bases identical to TRBD1. V dropped 5 bases and J dropped 10; count of bases not matched to a gene: 8. CDR1 and CDR2 from the germline V gene are MNHNY and SVGAGI (reference sequence). The CDR3 contains 14 residues. CDR3 residues: CASSQGTGRGKLFF. CDR3 sequence (DNA): TGTGCCAGCAGTCAAGGGACAGGGAGGGGAAAACTGTTTTTT.

The rearrangement joins TRBV20-1 to TRBJ2-7; weak D call: TRBD1 (6 bases). CDR3 length: 11 amino acids. Germline assignment: CDR1 DFQATT and CDR2 SNEGSKA (reference sequence). V was clipped by 3 bases and J by 3 bases, with 6 bases between them. CDR3 sequence (DNA): TGCAGTGCTAGCAGGGGCTACGAGCAGTACTTC. Its translation is CSASRGYEQYF.

V is TRBV27 and J is TRBJ1-6, with D maybe TRBD1 (5 bases). Germline lookup yields CDR1 MNHEY and CDR2 SMNVEV (reference sequence). The CDR3 consists of 14 residues. Trimming left V 7 bases short and J 4 bases short, with 11 bases between. The chain's CDR3 is CASKEGTYNSPLHF. CDR3 DNA: TGTGCCAGCAAGGAGGGGACTTATAATTCACCCCTCCACTTT.

This clone was picked up one time. The chain links TRBV19 to TRBJ2-5, with 8 bases that match TRBD2. The CDR3 has 15 residues. Looked up from germline, CDR1 is LNHDA and CDR2 is SQIVND (reference sequence). The V segment lost 5 bases and the J segment 2 bases; nucleotides outside the gene matches: 7. The CDR3 loop reads CASSFSGVLQETQYF. The CDR3 DNA sequence: TGTGCCAGTAGTTTTAGCGGGGTTCTACAAGAGACCCAGTACTTC.